The present entry profiles one T cell receptor (beta chain) with its context. Its antigen is as yet unknown. Other DNA sequences within the sample encode an identical CDR3. V was clipped by 5 bases and J by 2 bases, with 3 bases between them. Germline V gene lookup returns CDR1 DFQATT and CDR2 SNEGSKA (reference sequence). CDR3 length: 10 amino acids. The data were obtained in a study of cytomegalovirus exposure and HLA in healthy donors. A multiplex PCR was run with 60 Vbeta primers and 13 Jbeta primers. Here immunoSEQ multiplex PCR was the method, and the copy in TCRdb shows in-frame clones only, minus some. The sample includes about 200,000 clones, 65% to 85% of them seen just once. The study's findings and limits: In a later analysis, TCR beta V- and J-gene trimming showed a link to a missense DCLRE1C variant. DRB1 showed the most TCR associations and HLA-C the fewest in a later analysis, as rates varied by HLA locus.

Sequencing was performed on PBMCs. The sequence derives from a man aged 50-60 years in good health and CMV-seronegative. The rearrangement uses TRBV20-1 and TRBJ1-2; D is unclear. The CDR3 reads CSAENYGYTF. The CDR3 nucleotides are TGCAGTGCTGAGAACTATGGCTACACCTTC.